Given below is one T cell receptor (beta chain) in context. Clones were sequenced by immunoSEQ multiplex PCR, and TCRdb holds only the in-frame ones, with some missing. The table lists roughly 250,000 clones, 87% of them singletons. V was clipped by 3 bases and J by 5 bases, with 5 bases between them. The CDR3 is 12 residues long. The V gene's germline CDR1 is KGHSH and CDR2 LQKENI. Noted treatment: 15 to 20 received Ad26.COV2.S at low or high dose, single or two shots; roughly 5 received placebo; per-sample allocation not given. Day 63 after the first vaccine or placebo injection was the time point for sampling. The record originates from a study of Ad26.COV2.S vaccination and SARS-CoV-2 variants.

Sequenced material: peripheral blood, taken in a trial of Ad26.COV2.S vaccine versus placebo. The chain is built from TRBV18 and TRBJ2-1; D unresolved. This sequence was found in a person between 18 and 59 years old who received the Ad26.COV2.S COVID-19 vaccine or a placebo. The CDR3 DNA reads TGTGCCAGCTCACCGCAGGACAATGAGCAGTTCTTC. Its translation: CASSPQDNEQFF.